Each of the 9 T cell receptor beta chains below was sequenced from the same sample in a study of blood T cell repertoires in COVID-19. Using immunoSEQ multiplex PCR, the repertoire was profiled, and TCRdb retains in-frame clones only, with some absent. The table records over 250,000 clones, less than 85% of them present only once. Sequencing was done on a sample of peripheral blood. The receptors shown here come from a human donor with COVID-19, enrolled during active disease. The donor label of this sample is uncertain.

CDR3 in amino acids: CASSLGRSSYNSPLHF. In nucleotides, the CDR3 is TGTGCCAGCAGCTTGGGGAGGAGCTCCTATAATTCACCCCTCCACTTT. V gene TRBV5-4 combines with J gene TRBJ1-6; D gene ambiguous. CDR3 length: 16 amino acids. V was pared by 0 bases and J by 0 bases, with 7 bases between. Germline CDR1 reads SGHNT; CDR2 reads YYREEE (reference sequence). Based on the CDR3 plus reference TRBV5-4 and TRBJ1-6, the full variable domain is ETGVTQSPTHLIKTRGQQVTLRCSSQSGHNTVSWYQQALGQGPQFIFQYYREEENGRGNFPPRFSGLQFPNYSSELNVNALELDDSALYLCASSLGRSSYNSPLHFGNGTRLTVT.

V is TRBV6-5 and J is TRBJ1-1, with a tentative D call TRBD1 (5 bases). Trimming left V 0 bases short and J 5 bases short, with 13 bases between. Looked up from germline, CDR1 is MNHEY and CDR2 is SVGAGI. CDR3 size: 15 residues. CDR3 sequence reads: CASSYSEGAGTEAFF. CDR3 sequence (DNA): TGTGCCAGCAGTTACTCGGAAGGGGCGGGAACTGAAGCTTTCTTT.

This clone was seen a few times. V gene TRBV9 combines with J gene TRBJ2-3, with 7 bases matching TRBD2. CDR1 is SGDLS, CDR2 YYNGEE, per germline. V dropped 3 bases and J dropped 0; count of bases not matched to a gene: 10. The CDR3 has 17 amino acids. The DNA of the CDR3 is TGTGCCAGCAGCGCCTACTACACTAGCGCTAGCACAGATACGCAGTATTTT. Translated, it gives CASSAYYTSASTDTQYF.

The chain employs TRBV19 and TRBJ1-2, with 9 bases fitting TRBD1. V was pared by 5 bases and J by 6 bases, with 4 bases of the junction left unmatched. The CDR3 is made up of 13 amino acids. Germline V CDR1 and CDR2: LNHDA, SQIVND (reference sequence). The CDR3 here is CASSARTGDGYTF. The CDR3 DNA follows: TGTGCCAGTAGTGCCCGGACAGGGGATGGCTACACCTTC.

The chain has TRBV21-1 and TRBJ1-3; the D call in the table, TRBD1, was not verified against the DNA. TRBV21-1 is recorded as a pseudogene. The CDR3 runs 16 residues. The CDR3 sequence is CASSSPTGRPPNTIYF. The CDR3 DNA is TGTGCCAGCAGCAGCCCGACAGGGCGACCCCCAAACACCATATATTTT.

The rearrangement uses TRBV28 and TRBJ1-2; D is unresolved. Germline V gives CDR1 MDHEN, CDR2 SYDVKM. The ends were cut back, 2 bases at V and 7 bases at J, with 11 bases in the middle. The CDR3 extends over 13 amino acids. The CDR3 region has the DNA TGTGCCAGCAGTTTAAAGGAGGACGGTGGCTACACCTTC. Translating gives CASSLKEDGGYTF.

For the CDR3, the DNA is TGCGCCAGCAGCCCCCAAGGCTCCGGGACAGGGGTTGGAAACACCATATATTTT. Amino acids: CASSPQGSGTGVGNTIYF. The J gene is TRBJ1-3, the V gene TRBV4-1; 10 bases agree with TRBD1. V shed 4 bases, J shed 3 bases, and the junction held 12 bases outside the gene matches. Germline CDR1 reads MGHRA; CDR2 reads YSYEKL. The CDR3 has 18 residues.

The genes are TRBV5-1 and TRBJ1-5; 7 nucleotides line up with TRBD1. The CDR3 consists of 15 residues. In germline, CDR1 is SGHRS, CDR2 YFSETQ. V was pared by 1 base and J by 2 bases, with 3 bases of the junction left unmatched. CDR3 bases: TGCGCCAGCAGCTTGACCACAGGGGGCAATCAGCCCCAGCATTTT. It translates to CASSLTTGGNQPQHF.

This chain uses TRBV2 with TRBJ2-1; 9 bases map to TRBD2. The junction had 6 bases not matched to a gene; V was cut back by 6 bases and J by 9 bases. Looked up from germline, CDR1 is SNHLY and CDR2 is FYNNEI. This CDR3 region has 13 residues. The CDR3, as DNA: TGTGCCAGCAGGGTGGGACTAGCTGGTGAGCAGTTCTTC. Its translation is CASRVGLAGEQFF.